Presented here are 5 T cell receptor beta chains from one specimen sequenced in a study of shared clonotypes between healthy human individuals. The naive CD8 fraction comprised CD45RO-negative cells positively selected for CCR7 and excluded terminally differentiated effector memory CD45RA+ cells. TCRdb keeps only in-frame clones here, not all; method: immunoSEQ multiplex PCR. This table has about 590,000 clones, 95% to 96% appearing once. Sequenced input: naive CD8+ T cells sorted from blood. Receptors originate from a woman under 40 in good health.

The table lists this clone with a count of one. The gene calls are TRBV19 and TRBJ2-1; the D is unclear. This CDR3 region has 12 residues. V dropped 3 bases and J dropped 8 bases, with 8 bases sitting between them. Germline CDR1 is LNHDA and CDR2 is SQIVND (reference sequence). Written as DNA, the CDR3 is TGTGCCAGTAGTATTGGCGTCGATGAGCAGTTCTTC. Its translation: CASSIGVDEQFF. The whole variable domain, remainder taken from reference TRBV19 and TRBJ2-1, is DGGITQSPKYLFRKEGQNVTLSCEQNLNHDAMYWYRQDPGQGLRLIYYSQIVNDFQKGDIAEGYSVSREKKESFPLTVTSAQKNPTAFYLCASSIGVDEQFFGPGTRLTVL.

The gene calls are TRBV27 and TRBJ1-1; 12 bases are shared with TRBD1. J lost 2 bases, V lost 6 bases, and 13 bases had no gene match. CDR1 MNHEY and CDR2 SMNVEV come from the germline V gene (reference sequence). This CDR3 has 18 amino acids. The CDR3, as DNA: TGTGCCAGCAGCCCTAATTACCGGGACAGGGGGCTAAACACTGAAGCTTTCTTT. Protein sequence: CASSPNYRDRGLNTEAFF.

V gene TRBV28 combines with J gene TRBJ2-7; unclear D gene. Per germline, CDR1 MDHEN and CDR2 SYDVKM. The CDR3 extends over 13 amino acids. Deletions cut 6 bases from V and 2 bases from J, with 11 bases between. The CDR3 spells CASRTGSTYEQYF. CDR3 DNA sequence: TGTGCCAGCAGAACCGGGTCTACCTACGAGCAGTACTTC.

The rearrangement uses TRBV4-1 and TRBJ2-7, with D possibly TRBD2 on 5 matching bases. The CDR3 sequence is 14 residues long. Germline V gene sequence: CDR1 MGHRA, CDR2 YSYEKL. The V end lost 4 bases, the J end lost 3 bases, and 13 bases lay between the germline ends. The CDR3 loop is CASSPFGVDYEQYF. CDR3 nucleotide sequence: TGCGCCAGCAGCCCGTTCGGGGTGGACTACGAGCAGTACTTC.

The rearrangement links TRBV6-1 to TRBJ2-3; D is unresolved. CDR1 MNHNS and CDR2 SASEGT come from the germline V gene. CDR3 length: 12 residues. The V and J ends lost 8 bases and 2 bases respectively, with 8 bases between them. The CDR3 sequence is CASETLTDTQYF. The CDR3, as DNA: TGTGCCAGCGAAACCCTCACAGATACGCAGTATTTT.